The 30 T cell receptor beta chains given below trace back to one sample, sequenced in a study of CD8 T cells in ankylosing spondylitis. TCRdb passed the 5' RACE reads through MiXCR, listing each CDR3 protein once. The sample holds a few hundred thousand distinct CDR3 sequences, 15% to 25% seen once. The sequenced sample was blood, either unsorted or a sorted T cell fraction (not recorded which). The receptors originated from a male donor with ankylosing spondylitis or in good health (not recorded which).

The chain couples TRBV28 to TRBJ2-3; D may correspond to TRBD1 or TRBD2 (5 bases each). CDR3 length: 14 amino acids. CDR1 is MDHEN, CDR2 SYDVKM, per germline. Trimming shortened V by 8 bases and J by 8 bases, and 20 bases separated the two germline ends. In nucleotides, the CDR3 is TGTGCCAGCCTTTACTCGGGACGGTTTGCTACGCAGTATTTT. Encoded protein: CASLYSGRFATQYF.

Details on this clonotype: Since a much larger clone is just one base distant, this may be a read error. The chain carries TRBV5-1 and TRBJ2-4, with 8 bases lining up with TRBD1. Germline-derived CDR1 and CDR2 are SGHRS and YFSETQ. This CDR3 is built from 16 residues. CDR3 nucleotides: TGCGCCACCAGCTCAACAGGGGGAAGAGCCAAAAACATTCAGTACTTC. Translating gives CATSSTGGRAKNIQYF.

This clonotype was seen only a few times. The CDR3 nucleotides are TGCAGTGCTAGTAGCTTAGCGGGAGTATATAGCGATGAGCAGTTCTTC. Translation: CSASSLAGVYSDEQFF. The V and J genes are TRBV20-1 and TRBJ2-1; 9 bases map to TRBD2. V shed 3 bases and J 8 bases; nucleotides not matched to a gene: 14. Germline assignment: CDR1 DFQATT and CDR2 SNEGSKA (reference sequence). The CDR3 length is 16 residues.

There are a few counts of this clonotype. The rearrangement uses TRBV29-1 and TRBJ2-3, with D perhaps matching TRBD2 (6 bases). Germline V gene lookup returns CDR1 SQVTM and CDR2 ANQGSEA. V lost 5 bases and J 1 base, leaving 10 bases between the germline ends. The CDR3 is 13 amino acids. The CDR3 here is CSVIGGGTDTQYF. In DNA form, the CDR3 reads TGCAGCGTTATAGGAGGGGGCACAGATACGCAGTATTTT.

As for this clonotype: This may be a read error, as it is one base from a much larger clone. This chain joins TRBV4-2 and TRBJ2-5, with D perhaps TRBD2 (5 bases). This CDR3 region has 12 residues. Germline V gives CDR1 LGHNA, CDR2 YNFKEQ. The DNA for the CDR3 is TGTACCAGCAGTCGAGGGTTGGAGACCCAGTACTTC. Translation: CTSSRGLETQYF.

The chain is built from TRBV24-1 and TRBJ2-1, with 9 bases fitting TRBD2. Looked up from germline, CDR1 is KGHDR and CDR2 is SFDVKD. V was pared by 5 bases and J by 3 bases, with 4 bases of the junction left unmatched. CDR3 length: 15 amino acids. DNA for the CDR3: TGTGCCACCAGTGCATATAGCGGGGGCTACAATGAGCAGTTCTTC. Translating it yields CATSAYSGGYNEQFF.

This clonotype showed up just a few times. The chain links TRBV29-1 to TRBJ1-1, with 7 bases aligning to TRBD1. CDR1 and CDR2 from the germline V gene are SQVTM and ANQGSEA. Trimming took 7 bases from V and 5 from J; bases not matched to a gene: 7. This CDR3 comprises 12 residues. The CDR3 here is CSAETGKTEAFF. The CDR3, as DNA: TGCAGCGCAGAGACAGGGAAGACTGAAGCTTTCTTT. Based on the CDR3 plus reference TRBV29-1 and TRBJ1-1, the full variable domain is SAVISQKPSRDICQRGTSLTIQCQVDSQVTMMFWYRQQPGQSLTLIATANQGSEATYESGFVIDKFPISRPNLTFSTLTVSNMSPEDSSIYLCSAETGKTEAFFGQGTRLTVV.

This clonotype was seen a handful of times. V usage is TRBV20-1 and J usage is TRBJ2-7, with TRBD2 matching 10 bases. Germline trimming cut 3 bases from V and 4 bases from J; bases unmatched to any gene: 6. There are 14 residues in the CDR3. Germline V gene lookup returns CDR1 DFQATT and CDR2 SNEGSKA (reference sequence). As DNA, the CDR3 is TGCAGTGCTAGTCCCCGGACTAGCGGTTACGAGCAGTACGTC. Protein sequence: CSASPRTSGYEQYV.

V is TRBV5-1 and J is TRBJ2-2; a weak D match, TRBD2 (6 bases). The CDR3 is 16 residues long. Per the germline V gene, CDR1 is SGHRS and CDR2 is YFSETQ. V was cut by 0 bases and J by 0 bases, with 9 bases left in between. The CDR3 spells CASSLDGGSNTGELFF. CDR3 DNA sequence: TGCGCCAGCAGCTTGGATGGAGGGTCGAACACCGGGGAGCTGTTTTTT.

This clonotype has only a few counts. The rearrangement links TRBV25-1 to TRBJ2-3, with TRBD2 matching over 9 bases. The CDR3 runs to 18 residues. Germline loops: CDR1 MGHDK, CDR2 SYGVNS. V lost 5 bases and J lost 0; bases outside the gene matches: 12. The DNA of the CDR3 is TGTGCCAGCAGTCTCACTTCGAAAAGCGGGAGGAGCACAGATACGCAGTATTTT. The encoded protein is CASSLTSKSGRSTDTQYF.

This clonotype was found a few times. The V call is TRBV20-1, the J call TRBJ1-3; D uncertain. Germline V gene sequence: CDR1 DFQATT, CDR2 SNEGSKA (reference sequence). This CDR3 is 11 amino acids long. For the CDR3, the DNA is TGCAGCGCTCCATCGGGAAACACCATATATTTT. Amino acids: CSAPSGNTIYF.

The CDR3 DNA sequence: TGCAGTGCTAGTGATAGCGGGAGCCAAGGTCAAGAGACCCAGTACTTC. It specifies CSASDSGSQGQETQYF. The V gene is TRBV20-1, the J gene TRBJ2-5, with 9 bases matching TRBD2. This CDR3 is built from 16 residues. The V gene end was trimmed by 3 bases and the J gene end by 2 bases; junction bases not matched to a gene: 10. Germline V CDR1 and CDR2: DFQATT, SNEGSKA (reference sequence).

This clonotype was detected many times. One end of the junction varies from germline; a read error may be responsible. This chain uses TRBV7-7 with TRBJ2-1; 8 nucleotides match TRBD2. Germline CDR1 is SSHAT and CDR2 is FNYEAQ (reference sequence). The CDR3 runs to 14 residues. DNA of the CDR3: TGTGCTAGCAGCTTGGAGCGGGGGAACAATGAGCAGTTCTTC. Encoded protein: CASSLERGNNEQFF. The whole variable domain, filled in from reference TRBV7-7 and TRBJ2-1, reads GAGVSQSPRYKVTKRGQDVTLRCDPISSHATLYWYQQALGQGPEFLTYFNYEAQPDKSGLPSDRFSAERPEGSISTLTIQRTEQRDSAMYRCASSLERGNNEQFFGPGTRLTVL.

This clonotype was observed at least ten times. V and J are TRBV29-1 and TRBJ2-3; weak D call: TRBD1 (7 bases). V lost 4 bases, J lost 0 bases, and 17 bases lay in between. This CDR3 is built from 16 residues. The germline gives CDR1 SQVTM, CDR2 ANQGSEA. CDR3 residues: CSVVGGQGGSTDTQYF. The CDR3, as DNA: TGCAGCGTTGTTGGTGGGCAGGGGGGTAGCACAGATACGCAGTATTTT.

The sample holds a few counts of this clonotype. V and J are TRBV20-1 and TRBJ2-2; D uncertain. Trimming took off 0 bases at V and 7 bases at J, with 9 bases between the two ends. Germline V gives CDR1 DFQATT, CDR2 SNEGSKA (reference sequence). This CDR3 region has 13 residues. CDR3 sequence (DNA): TGCAGTGCTAGAGATCCCCCGGACGGGGAGCTGTTTTTT. It specifies CSARDPPDGELFF.

The table lists this clonotype with many counts. This rearrangement joins TRBV12-3 or TRBV12-4 to TRBJ1-2; TRBD1 matches at 7 bases. The CDR3 is made up of 14 amino acids. V lost 6 bases and J lost 4; bases outside the gene matches: 8. CDR3 nucleotides: TGTGCCAGCAGATCCCGGGACAGCCTCTATGGCTACACCTTC. This codes for CASRSRDSLYGYTF.

The V call is TRBV20-1, the J call TRBJ1-2; weak D call: TRBD1 (6 bases). The ends were cut back, 6 bases at V and 4 bases at J, with 21 bases in the middle. The CDR3 consists of 15 residues. Germline V gene lookup returns CDR1 DFQATT and CDR2 SNEGSKA (reference sequence). The CDR3 region has the DNA TGCAGTGCCCCCGACAGGCGATCCCCTCTCTATGGCTACACCTTC. Encoded protein: CSAPDRRSPLYGYTF.

The chain combines TRBV7-8 with TRBJ1-5; D gene unclear. The CDR3 totals 14 residues. V gave up 5 bases and J gave up 5 bases, with 13 bases separating them. The V gene's germline CDR1 is SGHVS and CDR2 FQNEAQ. The CDR3 DNA reads as TGTGCCAGCAGCCGACGGGCTGTTGATCAGCCCCAGCATTTT. Translated, it gives CASSRRAVDQPQHF.

This clonotype was observed a few times. The chain joins TRBV28 to TRBJ1-2; D is uncertain. The V gene's germline CDR1 is MDHEN and CDR2 SYDVKM. Trimming removed 6 bases from V and 2 bases from J, with 4 bases in between. There are 11 residues in the CDR3. The CDR3, as DNA: TGTGCCAGCAGCGGAAACTATGGCTACACCTTC. Encoded protein: CASSGNYGYTF.

This clonotype occurred a few times. V and J are TRBV3-1 and TRBJ2-3, with 12 bases identical to TRBD2. Germline CDR1 reads LGHDT; CDR2 reads YNNKEL (reference sequence). With 0 bases clipped from V and 4 bases from J, the junction kept 8 bases outside the gene matches. The CDR3 has 18 amino acids. This CDR3 is CASSQDPTTSGSSDTQYF. The CDR3 DNA follows: TGTGCCAGCAGCCAAGATCCCACGACTAGCGGGAGTTCAGATACGCAGTATTTT.

The chain joins TRBV10-3 to TRBJ2-2, with 9 bases aligning to TRBD1. V lost 3 bases to trimming and J lost 1 base; unmatched junction nucleotides: 12. CDR3 length: 19 amino acids. Germline CDR1 reads ENHRY; CDR2 reads SYGVKD. CDR3 residues: CAISERGQGPFLNTGELFF. CDR3 DNA sequence: TGTGCCATCAGTGAAAGGGGACAGGGACCCTTCCTGAACACCGGGGAGCTGTTTTTT.

This clonotype was counted a few times. This chain links TRBV6-6 with TRBJ1-2; D is unresolved. The CDR3 is 13 residues long. V gave up 6 bases and J gave up 6 bases, with 14 bases separating them. Per germline, CDR1 MNHNY and CDR2 SVGAGI (reference sequence). CDR3 coding DNA: TGTGCCAGCAGCAATATAGTATCGGATGGCTACACCTTC. This translates into CASSNIVSDGYTF.

The J gene is TRBJ2-2, the V gene TRBV5-6; D uncertain. The CDR3 consists of 17 residues. V was pared by 4 bases and J by 7 bases, with 23 bases between. CDR1 and CDR2 (germline): SGHDT, YYEEEE. Written as DNA, the CDR3 is TGTGCCAGCAGCGACCGGACCGTCGGTTGGGTACTCGGGGAGCTGTTTTTT. Its protein product is CASSDRTVGWVLGELFF.

This clonotype was detected only a few times. J is TRBJ1-5 and V is TRBV18, with D maybe TRBD1 (6 bases). Trimming removed 6 bases at V and 2 bases at J, with 17 bases between. The germline CDR1 and CDR2 sequences are KGHSH and LQKENI. This CDR3 is 16 amino acids long. CDR3 in DNA: TGTGCCAGCTCCTTCACAGGGCGGGGGGGCAATCAGCCCCAGCATTTT. Protein: CASSFTGRGGNQPQHF.

This clonotype was seen ten or more times. The chain has TRBV20-1 and TRBJ2-7; a possible D gene is TRBD1 (6 bases). V was pared by 0 bases and J by 0 bases, with 12 bases between. This CDR3 comprises 15 residues. Germline CDR1 DFQATT, CDR2 SNEGSKA (reference sequence). The chain's CDR3 is CSARDVRGSSYEQYV. CDR3 nucleotide sequence: TGCAGTGCTAGAGATGTGAGGGGGAGCTCCTACGAGCAGTACGTC.

A few counts support this clonotype. V is TRBV19 and J is TRBJ2-2; possibly TRBD2 for D (7 bases). Trimming took off 8 bases at V and 0 bases at J, with 16 bases between the two ends. The CDR3 has 16 residues. Germline assignment: CDR1 LNHDA and CDR2 SQIVND (reference sequence). CDR3 in amino acids: CASLQEGGPNTGELFF. The CDR3 nucleotides are TGTGCCAGTCTCCAGGAGGGGGGGCCGAACACCGGGGAGCTGTTTTTT.

The rearrangement uses TRBV5-1 and TRBJ2-3; 8 bases are shared with TRBD1. The CDR3 totals 15 residues. Trimming removed 4 bases from V and 8 bases from J; junction bases left unmatched: 12. The germline V gene encodes CDR1 SGHRS and CDR2 YFSETQ. Here the CDR3 DNA reads TGCGCCAGCAGCCTGAACACAGGGGGAGTCGGTACGCAGTATTTT. This gives the protein CASSLNTGGVGTQYF.

This clonotype was recorded many times. The chain combines TRBV29-1 with TRBJ2-1, with D perhaps TRBD2 (6 bases). Germline CDR1 and CDR2: SQVTM and ANQGSEA. The CDR3 totals 10 residues. Between the trimmed V and J ends, which lost 5 bases and 10 bases, there was a span of 9 bases. The CDR3 reads CSVLSGEQFF. Here the CDR3 DNA reads TGCAGCGTTCTTAGCGGAGAGCAGTTCTTC.

The V and J genes are TRBV7-9 and TRBJ1-1; a possible D gene is TRBD1 (6 bases). The V gene's germline CDR1 is SEHNR and CDR2 FQNEAQ (reference sequence). V dropped 5 bases and J dropped 4 bases, with 17 bases sitting between them. The CDR3 has 15 amino acids. This chain's CDR3 is CASSPAGGGGTEAFF. The CDR3 DNA reads TGTGCCAGCAGCCCCGCGGGGGGCGGGGGCACTGAAGCTTTCTTT. The full variable domain, with the rest looked up from reference TRBV7-9 and TRBJ1-1, is DTGVSQNPRHKITKRGQNVTFRCDPISEHNRLYWYRQTLGQGPEFLTYFQNEAQLEKSRLLSDRFSAERPKGSFSTLEIQRTEQGDSAMYLCASSPAGGGGTEAFFGQGTRLTVV.

The chain uses TRBV3-1 and TRBJ2-3; D is uncertain. The CDR3 sequence is 11 residues long. Deletions cut 3 bases from V and 4 bases from J, with 2 bases between. Germline CDR1 and CDR2: LGHDT and YNNKEL (reference sequence). CDR3 bases: TGTGCCAGCAGCCAGGCAGATACGCAGTATTTT. Translated, it gives CASSQADTQYF.